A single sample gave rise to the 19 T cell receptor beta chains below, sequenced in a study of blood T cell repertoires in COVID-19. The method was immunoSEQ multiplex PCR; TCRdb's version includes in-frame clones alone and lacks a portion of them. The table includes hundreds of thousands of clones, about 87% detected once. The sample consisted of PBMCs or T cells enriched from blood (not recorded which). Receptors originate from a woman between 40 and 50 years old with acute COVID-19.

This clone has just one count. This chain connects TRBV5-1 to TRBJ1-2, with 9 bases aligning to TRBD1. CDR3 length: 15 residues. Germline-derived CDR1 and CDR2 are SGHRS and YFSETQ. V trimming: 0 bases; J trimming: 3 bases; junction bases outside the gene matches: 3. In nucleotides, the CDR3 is TGCGCCAGCAGCTTGGGGGGACAGGGAGACTATGGCTACACCTTC. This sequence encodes CASSLGGQGDYGYTF. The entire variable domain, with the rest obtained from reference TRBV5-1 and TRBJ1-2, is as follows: KAGVTQTPRYLIKTRGQQVTLSCSPISGHRSVSWYQQTPGQGLQFLFEYFSETQRNKGNFPGRFSGRQFSNSRSEMNVSTLELGDSALYLCASSLGGQGDYGYTFGSGTRLTVV.

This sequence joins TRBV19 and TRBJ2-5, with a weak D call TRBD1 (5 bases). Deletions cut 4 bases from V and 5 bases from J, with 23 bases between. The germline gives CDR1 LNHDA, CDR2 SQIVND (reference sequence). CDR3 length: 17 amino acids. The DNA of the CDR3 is TGTGCCAGTAGTACAACAGGTACTGGCGTTCCGTCGGAGACCCAGTACTTC. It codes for CASSTTGTGVPSETQYF.

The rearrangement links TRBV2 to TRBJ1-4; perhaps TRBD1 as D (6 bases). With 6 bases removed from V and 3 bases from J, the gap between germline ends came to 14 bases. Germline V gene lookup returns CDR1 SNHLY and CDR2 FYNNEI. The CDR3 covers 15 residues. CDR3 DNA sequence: TGTGCCAGCAGCGTCGACAGGAAACCTAATGAAAAACTGTTTTTT. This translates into CASSVDRKPNEKLFF.

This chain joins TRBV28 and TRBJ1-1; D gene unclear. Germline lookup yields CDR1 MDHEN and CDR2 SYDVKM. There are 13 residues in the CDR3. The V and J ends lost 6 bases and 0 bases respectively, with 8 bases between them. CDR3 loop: CASSIPMNTEAFF. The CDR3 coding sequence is TGTGCCAGCAGCATTCCCATGAACACTGAAGCTTTCTTT.

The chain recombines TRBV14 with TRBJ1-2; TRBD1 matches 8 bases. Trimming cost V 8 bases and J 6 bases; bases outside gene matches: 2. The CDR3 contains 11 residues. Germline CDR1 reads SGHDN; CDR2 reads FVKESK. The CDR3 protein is CASQTGDGYTF. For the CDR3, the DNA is TGTGCCAGCCAGACAGGGGATGGCTACACCTTC. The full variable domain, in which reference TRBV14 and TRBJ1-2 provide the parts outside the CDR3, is EAGVTQFPSHSVIEKGQTVTLRCDPISGHDNLYWYRRVMGKEIKFLLHFVKESKQDESGMPNNRFLAERTGGTYSTLKVQPAELEDSGVYFCASQTGDGYTFGSGTRLTVV.

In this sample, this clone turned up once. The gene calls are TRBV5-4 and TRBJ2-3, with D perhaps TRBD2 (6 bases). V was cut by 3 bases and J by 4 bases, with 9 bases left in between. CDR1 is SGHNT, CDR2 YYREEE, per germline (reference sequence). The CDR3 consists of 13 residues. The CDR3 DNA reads TGTGCCAGCAGCTGGGGGGAGGCAGATACGCAGTATTTT. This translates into CASSWGEADTQYF.

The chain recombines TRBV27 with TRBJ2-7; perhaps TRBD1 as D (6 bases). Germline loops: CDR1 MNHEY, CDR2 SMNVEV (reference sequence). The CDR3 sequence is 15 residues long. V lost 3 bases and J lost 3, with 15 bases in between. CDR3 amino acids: CASSFSGQGLYEQYV. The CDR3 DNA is TGTGCCAGCAGTTTCTCCGGGCAGGGGCTCTACGAGCAGTACGTC.

CDR3: CASSFSQGLSGELFF. In DNA, the CDR3 is TGTGCCAGCAGCTTTTCCCAGGGCTTGTCCGGGGAGCTGTTTTTT. J is TRBJ2-2 and V is TRBV7-9; weak D call: TRBD1 (5 bases). The V gene's germline CDR1 is SEHNR and CDR2 FQNEAQ (reference sequence). Trimming removed 3 bases at V and 6 bases at J, with 14 bases between. This CDR3 contains 15 residues.

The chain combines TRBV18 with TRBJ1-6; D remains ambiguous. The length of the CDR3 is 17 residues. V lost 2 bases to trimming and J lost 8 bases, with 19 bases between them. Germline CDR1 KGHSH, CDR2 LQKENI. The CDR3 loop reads CASSPFFTLGVDSPLHF. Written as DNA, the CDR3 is TGTGCCAGCTCACCATTTTTTACCTTGGGAGTTGATTCACCCCTCCACTTT. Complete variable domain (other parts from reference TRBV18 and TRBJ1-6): NAGVMQNPRHLVRRRGQEARLRCSPMKGHSHVYWYRQLPEEGLKFMVYLQKENIIDESGMPKERFSAEFPKEGPSILRIQQVVRGDSAAYFCASSPFFTLGVDSPLHFGNGTRLTVT.

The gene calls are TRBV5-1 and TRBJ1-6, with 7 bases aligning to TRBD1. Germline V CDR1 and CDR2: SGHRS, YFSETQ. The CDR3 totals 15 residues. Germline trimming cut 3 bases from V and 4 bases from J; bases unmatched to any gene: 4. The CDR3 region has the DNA TGCGCCAGCAGCTCGGGGACAGCTTATAATTCACCCCTCCACTTT. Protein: CASSSGTAYNSPLHF.

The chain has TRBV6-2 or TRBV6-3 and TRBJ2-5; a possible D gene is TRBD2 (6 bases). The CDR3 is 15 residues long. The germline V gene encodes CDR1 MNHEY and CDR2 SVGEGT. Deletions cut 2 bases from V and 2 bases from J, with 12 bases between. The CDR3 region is CASSYAGSGQETQYF. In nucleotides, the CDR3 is TGTGCCAGCAGTTACGCGGGGAGTGGGCAAGAGACCCAGTACTTC.

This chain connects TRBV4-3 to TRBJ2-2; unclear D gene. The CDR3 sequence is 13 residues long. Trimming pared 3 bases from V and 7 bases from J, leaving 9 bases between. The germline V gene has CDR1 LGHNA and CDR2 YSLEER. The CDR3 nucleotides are TGCGCCAGCAGCCACCTCAGAGGCGGGGAGCTGTTTTTT. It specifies CASSHLRGGELFF.

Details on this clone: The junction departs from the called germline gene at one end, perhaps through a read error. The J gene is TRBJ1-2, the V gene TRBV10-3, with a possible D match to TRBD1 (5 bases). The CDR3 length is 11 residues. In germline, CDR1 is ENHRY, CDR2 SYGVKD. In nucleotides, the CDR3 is TGTGCCAGCAGTGACAGCTATGGCTACACCTTC. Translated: CASSDSYGYTF.

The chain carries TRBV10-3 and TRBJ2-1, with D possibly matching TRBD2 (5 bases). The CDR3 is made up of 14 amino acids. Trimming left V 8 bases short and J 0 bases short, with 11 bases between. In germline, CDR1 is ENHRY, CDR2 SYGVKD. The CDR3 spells CAIGAESSYNEQFF. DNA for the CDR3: TGTGCCATCGGAGCGGAAAGCTCCTACAATGAGCAGTTCTTC.

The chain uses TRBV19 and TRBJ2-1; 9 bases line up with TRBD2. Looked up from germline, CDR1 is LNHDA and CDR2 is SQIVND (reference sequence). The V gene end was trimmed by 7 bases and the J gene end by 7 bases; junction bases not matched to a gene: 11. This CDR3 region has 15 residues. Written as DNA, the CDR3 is TGTGCCAGTACCCTCGGCCTAGCGGGAACAAATGAGCAGTTCTTC. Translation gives CASTLGLAGTNEQFF.

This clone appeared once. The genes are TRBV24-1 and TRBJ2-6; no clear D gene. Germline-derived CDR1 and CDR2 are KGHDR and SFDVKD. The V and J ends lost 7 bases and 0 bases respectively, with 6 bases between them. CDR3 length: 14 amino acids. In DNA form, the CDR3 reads TGTGCCACCAGCGCCTACTCTGGGGCCAACGTCCTGACTTTC. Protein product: CATSAYSGANVLTF.

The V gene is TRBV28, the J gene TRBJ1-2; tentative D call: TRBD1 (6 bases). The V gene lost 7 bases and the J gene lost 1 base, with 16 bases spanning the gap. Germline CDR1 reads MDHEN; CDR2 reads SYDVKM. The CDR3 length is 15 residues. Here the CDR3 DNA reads TGTGCCAGCACCACACAGGGTAGACTTAACTATGGCTACACCTTC. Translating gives CASTTQGRLNYGYTF.

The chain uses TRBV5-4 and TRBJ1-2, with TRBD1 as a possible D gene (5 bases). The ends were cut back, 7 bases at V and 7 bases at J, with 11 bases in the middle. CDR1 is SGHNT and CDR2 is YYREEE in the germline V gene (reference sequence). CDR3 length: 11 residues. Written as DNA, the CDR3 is TGTGCCAGCTCCGCCGGGGGTGGCTACACCTTC. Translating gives CASSAGGGYTF.

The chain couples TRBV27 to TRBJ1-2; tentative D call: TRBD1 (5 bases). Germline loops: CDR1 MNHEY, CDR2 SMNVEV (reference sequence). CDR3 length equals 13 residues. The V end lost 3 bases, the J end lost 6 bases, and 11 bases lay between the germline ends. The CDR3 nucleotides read TGTGCCAGCAGTTTCTCCAGGGCGGATGGCTACACCTTC. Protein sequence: CASSFSRADGYTF.